The present entry profiles one TCR beta chain with its context. From the 5' RACE reads, TCRdb called clonotypes with MiXCR, one entry per CDR3 protein. The top ten clones hold around 12% of a sample with some 760,000 distinct CDR3 sequences, 15% to 20% of them seen once. This sample stems from a study of identical twins. The sample also formed part of further work on T cells expressing NK-cell markers.

Sequenced material: PBMCs. This clonotype was obtained from a woman under 30 in good health.

CDR3 region: CASLGGALNYGYTF. The CDR3 DNA follows: TGTGCCAGCCTTGGGGGGGCGCTGAACTATGGCTACACCTTC. The chain couples TRBV5-5 to TRBJ1-2, with D tentatively TRBD1 (6 bases). Between the trimmed V and J ends, which lost 7 bases and 2 bases, there was a span of 15 bases. The CDR3 is 14 residues long. CDR1 and CDR2 (germline): SGHKS, YYEKEE (reference sequence).